Each of the 12 T cell receptor beta chains below was sequenced from the same sample in a study of T cell changes during pregnancy in multiple sclerosis (dated by TCRdb to the late 2010s). Library preparation employed the immunoSEQ multiplex PCR assay. This is the immuneACCESS table as TCRdb keeps it, with only in-frame sequences that have V and J called. A part of the clones is gone; compared with another copy, unresolved V genes explain less than half, and the rest is unexplained. In all, the sample holds about 93,000 clones, and approximately 90% of those were seen once. The ten largest clonotypes hold 0.9% to 0.95% of the sample. Material: peripheral blood, obtained before pregnancy. The origin of the receptors is a female donor with multiple sclerosis, enrolled in a pregnancy study.

The genes are TRBV7-9 and TRBJ1-2; D is perhaps TRBD1 (6 bases). The CDR3 spans 16 residues. The V gene lost 4 bases and the J gene lost 0 bases, with 15 bases spanning the gap. CDR1 and CDR2 from the germline V gene are SEHNR and FQNEAQ (reference sequence). This CDR3 is CASSSYGGSPNYGYTF. The CDR3 DNA is TGTGCCAGCAGCTCGTATGGGGGCAGCCCTAACTATGGCTACACCTTC.

The rearrangement links TRBV6-5 to TRBJ1-1; D is perhaps TRBD1 (6 bases). Trimming stripped 6 bases from V and 1 base from J, with 9 bases between. Germline V lookup: CDR1 MNHEY, CDR2 SVGAGI. This CDR3 contains 13 residues. Written as DNA, the CDR3 is TGTGCCAGCAGCAGGGGAGAGAACACTGAAGCTTTCTTT. Protein: CASSRGENTEAFF.

The CDR3 nucleotides read TGTGCCAGTAGTCTGGACAGAGCGAACACTGAAGCTTTCTTT. It yields the protein CASSLDRANTEAFF. The rearrangement uses TRBV19 and TRBJ1-1, with D perhaps TRBD1 (6 bases). This CDR3 comprises 14 residues. The V gene's germline CDR1 is LNHDA and CDR2 SQIVND (reference sequence). V lost 5 bases and J lost 1, with 11 bases in between.

This clone appeared a single time. The CDR3 bases are TGTGCCAGCAGCTCCGGACAGATCACAGATACGCAGTATTTT. Its translation: CASSSGQITDTQYF. The chain combines TRBV7-6 with TRBJ2-3; TRBD1 might be the D (6 bases). With 4 bases removed from V and 2 bases from J, the gap between germline ends came to 10 bases. The CDR3 is made up of 14 amino acids. CDR1 is SGHVS, CDR2 FNYEAQ, per germline.

V and J are TRBV27 and TRBJ2-1, with TRBD2 as a possible D gene (6 bases). The V end lost 2 bases, the J end lost 8 bases, and 13 bases lay between the germline ends. Per germline, CDR1 MNHEY and CDR2 SMNVEV (reference sequence). The CDR3 has 14 residues. The CDR3 DNA reads TGTGCCAGCAGTTTAATCGGGAGTGGCGATGAGCAGTTCTTC. Protein product: CASSLIGSGDEQFF.

This chain uses TRBV15 with TRBJ1-4, with a possible D match to TRBD1 (6 bases). Germline V lookup: CDR1 LNHNV, CDR2 YYDKDF (reference sequence). CDR3 size: 14 residues. Deletions cut 3 bases from V and 6 bases from J, with 11 bases between. The CDR3: CATSSNQGYEKLFF. The CDR3 bases are TGTGCCACCAGCAGTAATCAGGGGTATGAAAAACTGTTTTTT.

This rearrangement joins TRBV9 to TRBJ1-2; D gene unclear. CDR3 length: 14 amino acids. Germline V CDR1 and CDR2: SGDLS, YYNGEE. Trimming shortened V by 4 bases and J by 0 bases, and 10 bases separated the two germline ends. CDR3 sequence (DNA): TGTGCCAGCAGCCCCTCCTTAGCTAACTATGGCTACACCTTC. It yields the protein CASSPSLANYGYTF.

The chain uses TRBV2 and TRBJ2-1; 12 bases line up with TRBD2. V lost 3 bases and J lost 8; bases outside the gene matches: 5. Germline CDR1 SNHLY, CDR2 FYNNEI. This CDR3 is 15 amino acids long. The chain's CDR3 is CASSEGGLAGDEQFF. CDR3 coding DNA: TGTGCCAGCAGTGAGGGGGGACTAGCGGGCGATGAGCAGTTCTTC.

The V gene is TRBV6-1, the J gene TRBJ2-7, with a tentative D call TRBD1 (5 bases). This CDR3 spans 14 amino acids. Germline-derived CDR1 and CDR2 are MNHNS and SASEGT. The V end was cut by 6 bases, the J end by 7 bases, with 19 bases between. CDR3 nucleotide sequence: TGTGCCAGCAGGCAGTTAGGCAGGGAAGGGGAGCAGTACTTC. Its protein is CASRQLGREGEQYF.

The chain recombines TRBV19 with TRBJ2-2; D might be TRBD1 (5 bases). This CDR3 region has 17 residues. The V gene lost 6 bases and the J gene lost 4 bases, with 21 bases spanning the gap. Germline CDR1 is LNHDA and CDR2 is SQIVND (reference sequence). The CDR3 bases are TGTGCCAGTAGGGACACCGAAGAGTCATTGTTCACCGGGGAGCTGTTTTTT. Its protein product is CASRDTEESLFTGELFF. The entire variable domain, with the rest obtained from reference TRBV19 and TRBJ2-2, is as follows: DGGITQSPKYLFRKEGQNVTLSCEQNLNHDAMYWYRQDPGQGLRLIYYSQIVNDFQKGDIAEGYSVSREKKESFPLTVTSAQKNPTAFYLCASRDTEESLFTGELFFGEGSRLTVL.

The genes are TRBV6-6 and TRBJ1-4, with D uncertain. Germline lookup yields CDR1 MNHNY and CDR2 SVGAGI (reference sequence). This CDR3 region has 15 residues. Trimming stripped 4 bases from V and 6 bases from J, with 15 bases between. The CDR3, as DNA: TGTGCCAGCAGTTCCCGACCGGGATGGGATGAAAAACTGTTTTTT. Translated: CASSSRPGWDEKLFF.

The chain employs TRBV7-2 and TRBJ2-2, with 15 nucleotides matching TRBD2. CDR3 length equals 16 residues. Germline V lookup: CDR1 SGHTA, CDR2 FQGNSA. J was trimmed by 5 bases and V by 6 bases; bases with no gene match: 4. The CDR3 spells CASSIGLAGGTGELFF. The DNA of the CDR3 is TGTGCCAGCAGTATCGGACTAGCGGGGGGGACCGGGGAGCTGTTTTTT.